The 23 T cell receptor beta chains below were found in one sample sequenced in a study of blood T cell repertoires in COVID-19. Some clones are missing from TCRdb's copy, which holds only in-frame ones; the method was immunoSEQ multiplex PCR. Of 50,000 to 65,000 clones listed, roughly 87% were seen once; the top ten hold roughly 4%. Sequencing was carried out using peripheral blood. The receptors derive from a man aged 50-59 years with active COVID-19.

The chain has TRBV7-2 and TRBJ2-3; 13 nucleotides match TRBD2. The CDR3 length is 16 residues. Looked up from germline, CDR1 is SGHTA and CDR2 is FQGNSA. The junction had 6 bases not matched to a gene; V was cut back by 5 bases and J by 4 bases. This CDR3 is CASSGGGTSGADTQYF. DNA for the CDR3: TGTGCCAGCAGCGGGGGAGGGACTAGCGGGGCAGATACGCAGTATTTT.

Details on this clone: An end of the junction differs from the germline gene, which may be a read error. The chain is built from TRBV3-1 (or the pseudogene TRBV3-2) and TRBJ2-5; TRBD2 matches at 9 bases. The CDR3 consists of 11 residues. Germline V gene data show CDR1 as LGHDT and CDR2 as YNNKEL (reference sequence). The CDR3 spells CASRGAGGPDF. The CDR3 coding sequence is TGTGCCAGCAGAGGAGCGGGGGGTCCAGACTTC.

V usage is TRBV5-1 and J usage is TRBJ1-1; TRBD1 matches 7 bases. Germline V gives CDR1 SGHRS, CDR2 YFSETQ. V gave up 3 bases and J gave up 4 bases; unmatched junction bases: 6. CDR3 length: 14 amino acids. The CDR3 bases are TGCGCCAGCAGCTGGGACAGAAGGTCCACTGAAGCTTTCTTT. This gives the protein CASSWDRRSTEAFF.

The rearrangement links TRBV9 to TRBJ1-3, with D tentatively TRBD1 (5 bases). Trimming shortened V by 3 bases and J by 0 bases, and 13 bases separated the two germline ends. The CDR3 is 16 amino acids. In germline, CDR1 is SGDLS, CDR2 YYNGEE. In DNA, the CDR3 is TGTGCCAGCAGCGCCCACGGGGGGGGCTCTGGAAACACCATATATTTT. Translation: CASSAHGGGSGNTIYF.

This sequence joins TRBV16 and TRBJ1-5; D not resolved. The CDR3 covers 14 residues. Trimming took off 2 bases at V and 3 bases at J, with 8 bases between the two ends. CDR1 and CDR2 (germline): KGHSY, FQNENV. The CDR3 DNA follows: TGTGCCAGCAGCCAAACGGGGATCAATCAGCCCCAGCATTTT. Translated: CASSQTGINQPQHF.

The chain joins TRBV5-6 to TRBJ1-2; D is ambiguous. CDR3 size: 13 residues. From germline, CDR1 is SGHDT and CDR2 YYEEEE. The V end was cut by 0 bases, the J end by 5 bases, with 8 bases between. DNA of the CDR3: TGTGCCAGCAGCTTGGGGACTTTATATGGCTACACCTTC. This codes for CASSLGTLYGYTF.

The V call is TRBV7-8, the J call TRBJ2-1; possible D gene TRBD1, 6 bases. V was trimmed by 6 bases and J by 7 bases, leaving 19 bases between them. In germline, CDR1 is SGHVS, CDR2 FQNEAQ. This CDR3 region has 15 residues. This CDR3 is CASRDRDTVRNEQFF. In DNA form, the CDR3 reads TGTGCCAGCAGGGACCGGGACACGGTGAGGAATGAGCAGTTCTTC.

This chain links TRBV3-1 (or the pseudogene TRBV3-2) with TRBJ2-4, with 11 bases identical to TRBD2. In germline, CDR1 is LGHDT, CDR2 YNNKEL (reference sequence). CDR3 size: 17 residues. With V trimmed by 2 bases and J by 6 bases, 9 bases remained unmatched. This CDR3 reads CASSQLTSGALGNIQYF. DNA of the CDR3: TGTGCCAGCAGCCAATTGACTAGCGGGGCTTTAGGAAACATTCAGTACTTC.

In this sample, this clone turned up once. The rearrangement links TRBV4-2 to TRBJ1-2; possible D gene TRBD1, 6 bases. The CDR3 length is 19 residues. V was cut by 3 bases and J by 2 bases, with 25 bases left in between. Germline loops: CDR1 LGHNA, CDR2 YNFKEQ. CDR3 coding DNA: TGTGCCAGCAGCCAGGGATTGGGTGCTTCAGGGAGGGGGAACTATGGCTACACCTTC. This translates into CASSQGLGASGRGNYGYTF.

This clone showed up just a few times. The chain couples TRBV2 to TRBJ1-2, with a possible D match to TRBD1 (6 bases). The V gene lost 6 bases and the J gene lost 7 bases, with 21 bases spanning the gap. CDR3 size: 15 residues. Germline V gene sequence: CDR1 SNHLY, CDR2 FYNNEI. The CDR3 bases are TGTGCCAGCAGAGGAAACAGGGTGGGTGCTGGTGGCTACACCTTC. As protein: CASRGNRVGAGGYTF.

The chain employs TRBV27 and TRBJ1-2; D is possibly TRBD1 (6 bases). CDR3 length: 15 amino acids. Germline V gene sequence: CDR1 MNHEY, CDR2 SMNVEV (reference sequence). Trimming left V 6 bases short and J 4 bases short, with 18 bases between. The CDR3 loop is CASSQTGIRGYGYTF. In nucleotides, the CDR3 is TGTGCCAGCAGCCAAACAGGGATAAGAGGCTATGGCTACACCTTC.

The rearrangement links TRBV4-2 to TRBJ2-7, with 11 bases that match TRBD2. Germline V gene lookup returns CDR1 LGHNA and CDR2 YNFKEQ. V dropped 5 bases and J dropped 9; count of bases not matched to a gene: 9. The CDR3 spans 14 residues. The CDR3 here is CASSTRQGTSGQYF. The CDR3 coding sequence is TGTGCCAGCAGCACGAGACAGGGGACTAGCGGGCAGTACTTC.

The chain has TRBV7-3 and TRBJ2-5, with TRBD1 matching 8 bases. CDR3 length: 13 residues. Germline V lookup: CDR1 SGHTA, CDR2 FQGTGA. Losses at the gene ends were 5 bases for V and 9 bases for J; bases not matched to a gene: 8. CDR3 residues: CASSVAGGLAQYF. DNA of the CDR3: TGTGCCAGCAGCGTCGCAGGGGGCCTGGCCCAGTACTTC. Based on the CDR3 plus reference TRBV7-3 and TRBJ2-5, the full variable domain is GAGVSQTPSNKVTEKGKYVELRCDPISGHTALYWYRQSLGQGPEFLIYFQGTGAADDSGLPNDRFFAVRPEGSVSTLKIQRTERGDSAVYLCASSVAGGLAQYFGPGTRLLVL.

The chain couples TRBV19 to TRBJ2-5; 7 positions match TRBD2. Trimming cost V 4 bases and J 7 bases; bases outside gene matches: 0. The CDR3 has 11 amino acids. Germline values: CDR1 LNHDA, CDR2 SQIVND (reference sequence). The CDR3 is CASSRGGTQYF. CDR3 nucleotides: TGTGCCAGTAGTAGGGGGGGGACCCAGTACTTC.

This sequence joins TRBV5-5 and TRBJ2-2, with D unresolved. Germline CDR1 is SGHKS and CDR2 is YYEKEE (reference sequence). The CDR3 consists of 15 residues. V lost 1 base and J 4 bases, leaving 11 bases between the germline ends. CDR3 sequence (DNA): TGTGCCAGCAGCTTGAATACGGTAGTCACCGGGGAGCTGTTTTTT. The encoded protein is CASSLNTVVTGELFF. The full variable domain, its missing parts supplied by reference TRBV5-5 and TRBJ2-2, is DAGVTQSPTHLIKTRGQQVTLRCSPISGHKSVSWYQQVLGQGPQFIFQYYEKEERGRGNFPDRFSARQFPNYSSELNVNALLLGDSALYLCASSLNTVVTGELFFGEGSRLTVL.

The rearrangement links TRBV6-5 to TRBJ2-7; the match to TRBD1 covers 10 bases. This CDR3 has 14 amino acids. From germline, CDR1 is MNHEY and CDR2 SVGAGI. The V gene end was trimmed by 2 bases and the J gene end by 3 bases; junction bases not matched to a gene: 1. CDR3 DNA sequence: TGTGCCAGCAGTTACCGGGACAGGGGCTACGAGCAGTACTTC. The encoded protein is CASSYRDRGYEQYF.

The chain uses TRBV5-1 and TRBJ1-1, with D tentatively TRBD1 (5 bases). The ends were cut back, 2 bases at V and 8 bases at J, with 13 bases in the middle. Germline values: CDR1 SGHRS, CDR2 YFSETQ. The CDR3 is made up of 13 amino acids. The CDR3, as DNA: TGCGCCAGCAGCTTTCCCAACGGGGGGGAAGCTTTCTTT. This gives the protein CASSFPNGGEAFF.

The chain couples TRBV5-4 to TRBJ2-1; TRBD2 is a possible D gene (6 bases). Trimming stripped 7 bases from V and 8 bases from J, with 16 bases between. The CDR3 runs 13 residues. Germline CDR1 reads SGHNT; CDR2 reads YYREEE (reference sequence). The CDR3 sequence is CASSLAGRDEQFF. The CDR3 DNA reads TGTGCCAGCTCCCTTGCGGGGCGGGATGAGCAGTTCTTC.

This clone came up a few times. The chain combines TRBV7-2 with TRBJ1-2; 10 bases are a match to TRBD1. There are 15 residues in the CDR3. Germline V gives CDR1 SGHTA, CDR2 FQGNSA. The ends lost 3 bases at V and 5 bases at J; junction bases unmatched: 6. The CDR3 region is CASSLGGQGIYGYTF. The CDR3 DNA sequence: TGTGCCAGCAGCTTGGGGGGACAGGGGATATATGGCTACACCTTC.

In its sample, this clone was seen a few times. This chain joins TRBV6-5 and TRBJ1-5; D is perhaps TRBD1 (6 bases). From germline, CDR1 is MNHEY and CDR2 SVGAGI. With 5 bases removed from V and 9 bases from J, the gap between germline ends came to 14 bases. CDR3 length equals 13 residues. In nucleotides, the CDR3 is TGTGCCAGCAGTCCGCACAGGGATCGGCCCCAGCATTTT. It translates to CASSPHRDRPQHF.

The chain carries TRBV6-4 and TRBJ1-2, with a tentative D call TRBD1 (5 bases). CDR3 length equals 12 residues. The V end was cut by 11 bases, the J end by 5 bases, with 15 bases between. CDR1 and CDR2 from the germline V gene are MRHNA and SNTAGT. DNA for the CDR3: TGTGCCCCCCCCCAAGGGGCTTATGGCTACACCTTC. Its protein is CAPPQGAYGYTF.

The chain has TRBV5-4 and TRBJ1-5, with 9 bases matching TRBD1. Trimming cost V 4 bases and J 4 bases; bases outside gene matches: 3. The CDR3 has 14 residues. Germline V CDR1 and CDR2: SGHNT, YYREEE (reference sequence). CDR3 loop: CASSADRGNQPQHF. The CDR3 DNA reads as TGTGCCAGCAGCGCGGACAGGGGAAATCAGCCCCAGCATTTT.

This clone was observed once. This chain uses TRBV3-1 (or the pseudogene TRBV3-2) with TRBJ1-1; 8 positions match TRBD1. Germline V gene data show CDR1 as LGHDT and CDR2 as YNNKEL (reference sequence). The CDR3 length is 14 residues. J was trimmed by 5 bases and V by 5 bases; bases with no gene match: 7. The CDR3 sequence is CASSLGQGRTEAFF. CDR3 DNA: TGTGCCAGCAGCTTAGGACAGGGTAGGACTGAAGCTTTCTTT.